The T cell receptor beta chain described here comes from a study of long-term antiretroviral therapy in people with HIV. The V gene's germline CDR1 is MDHEN and CDR2 SYDVKM. With V trimmed by 8 bases and J by 0 bases, 16 bases remained unmatched. The length of the CDR3 is 17 residues. No fewer than two post-ART and no fewer than one pre-ART PBMC samples existed for each donor. Only United States sites treated participants with HIV. Every sample had about 0.85-11 million cryopreserved PBMC in it before DNA extraction. This was the immunoSEQ v3.0 assay at survey level. Clones were sequenced by immunoSEQ multiplex PCR, and TCRdb holds only the in-frame ones, with some missing. Of around 20,000 clones listed, 60% to 85% were seen once; the top ten hold roughly 6.7%. On this clone itself: Its antigen is as yet unknown.

Overall study results and limits: Records did not include ART adherence, viral resistance or therapy changes.

The clonotype comes from a man between 18 and 29 years old with HIV. The sequences come from unsorted PBMCs, collected at the start of antiretroviral therapy, before treatment. V gene TRBV28 combines with J gene TRBJ2-7; 7 bases are shared with TRBD2. CDR3 DNA sequence: TGTGCCAGCCGCGGGGTCGTGGGGGGGACTTCCTCCTACGAGCAGTACTTC. This gives the protein CASRGVVGGTSSYEQYF.